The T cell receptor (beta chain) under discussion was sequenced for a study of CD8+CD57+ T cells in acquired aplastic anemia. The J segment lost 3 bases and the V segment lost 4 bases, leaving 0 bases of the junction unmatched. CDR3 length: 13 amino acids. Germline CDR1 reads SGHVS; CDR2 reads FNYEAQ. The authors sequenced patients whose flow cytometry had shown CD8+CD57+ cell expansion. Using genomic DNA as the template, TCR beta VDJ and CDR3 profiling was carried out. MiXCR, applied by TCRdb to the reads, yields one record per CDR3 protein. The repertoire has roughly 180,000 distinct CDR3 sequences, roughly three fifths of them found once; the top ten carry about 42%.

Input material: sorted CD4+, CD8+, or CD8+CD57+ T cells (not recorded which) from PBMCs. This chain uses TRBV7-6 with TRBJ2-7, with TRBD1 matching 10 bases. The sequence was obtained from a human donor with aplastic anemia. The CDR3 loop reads CASSWTGGYEQYF. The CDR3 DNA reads TGTGCCAGCAGCTGGACAGGGGGCTACGAGCAGTACTTC.